These 15 T cell receptor beta chains were sequenced from one sample in a study of regulatory T cells in long-lasting Graves disease. The time point was: persistent/refractory GD, antithyroid drugs over 5 years with positive TRAb. PBMC-derived RNA was used for the TCR library. The authors built TCR beta libraries using iRepertoire HTBI primers and Arm-PCR of CDR3 regions. TCRdb independently ran MiXCR on the multiplex PCR reads; one entry per CDR3 protein. The data contain roughly 400,000 distinct CDR3 sequences, around 21% of them singletons. The sequencing here drew on peripheral blood mononuclear cells (PBMCs), taken when the disease was refractory, from a patient treated with antithyroid drugs. All receptors derive from a female donor with Graves disease.

This CDR3 is CASNIPGTDYEQYF. The CDR3 bases are TGTGCCAGCAACATCCCGGGGACGGACTACGAGCAGTACTTC. The rearrangement links TRBV6-1 to TRBJ2-7; D is perhaps TRBD1 or TRBD2 (5 bases each). V was trimmed by 7 bases and J by 3 bases, leaving 16 bases between them. The CDR3 sequence is 14 residues long. The germline CDR1 and CDR2 sequences are MNHNS and SASEGT.

In DNA form, the CDR3 reads TGCGCCAGCAGCCAAGACGGATACAGCGAGCAGTACTTC. This codes for CASSQDGYSEQYF. The rearrangement links TRBV4-3 to TRBJ2-7; D is uncertain. V lost 0 bases and J 6 bases, leaving 9 bases between the germline ends. CDR3 length equals 13 residues. The V gene's germline CDR1 is LGHNA and CDR2 YSLEER.

This clonotype was observed many times. The V and J genes are TRBV4-3 and TRBJ1-4, with D uncertain. V shed 5 bases and J shed 3 bases, with 10 bases lying between them. CDR3 length: 14 residues. The germline gives CDR1 LGHNA, CDR2 YSLEER. CDR3 DNA: TGCGCCAGCAGCAACCGGGCCCCTAATGAAAAACTGTTTTTT. As protein: CASSNRAPNEKLFF.

The CDR3 sequence is CAISEVRGKEQYF. The CDR3 DNA is TGTGCCATCAGTGAGGTCAGGGGAAAAGAGCAGTACTTC. The chain is built from TRBV10-3 and TRBJ2-7, with TRBD1 as a possible D gene (6 bases). Trimming removed 2 bases at V and 7 bases at J, with 12 bases between. In germline, CDR1 is ENHRY, CDR2 SYGVKD. This CDR3 region has 13 residues.

This clonotype was detected only a few times. The gene calls are TRBV2 and TRBJ2-3; D is unclear. V was pared by 7 bases and J by 4 bases, with 15 bases between. This CDR3 has 14 residues. In germline, CDR1 is SNHLY, CDR2 FYNNEI. The CDR3, as DNA: TGTGCCAGCATAGAGGTCTCCGGATCAGATACGCAGTATTTT. Residues: CASIEVSGSDTQYF.

The rearrangement links TRBV20-1 to TRBJ2-2; 7 nucleotides align to TRBD2. Germline CDR1 DFQATT, CDR2 SNEGSKA (reference sequence). This CDR3 is built from 15 residues. J lost 0 bases, V lost 6 bases, and 7 bases had no gene match. The CDR3 region has the DNA TGCAGTGCCTTAGCTAGCGGATCGAACACCGGGGAGCTGTTTTTT. This codes for CSALASGSNTGELFF.

Ten or more counts support this clonotype. Relative to the germline gene, one junction end is altered; a read error may explain this. This CDR3 reads CAVGAGGSWANVLTF. CDR3 DNA: TGTGCCGTGGGGGCAGGGGGCTCTTGGGCCAACGTCCTGACTTTC. The chain joins TRBV24-1 to TRBJ2-6; 8 nucleotides align to TRBD1. The germline V gene has CDR1 KGHDR and CDR2 SFDVKD. This CDR3 contains 15 residues.

This clonotype was seen many times. The CDR3 spells CATSRDSSQKLFF. In DNA, the CDR3 is TGTGCCACCAGCAGAGACAGCTCCCAAAAACTGTTTTTT. The chain combines TRBV15 with TRBJ1-4, with D uncertain. CDR3 length: 13 amino acids. V gave up 0 bases and J gave up 9 bases, with 8 bases separating them. CDR1 and CDR2 from the germline V gene are LNHNV and YYDKDF (reference sequence).

The genes are TRBV10-3 and TRBJ1-2, with D uncertain. The V end was cut by 2 bases, the J end by 8 bases, with 6 bases between. The length of the CDR3 is 11 residues. The V gene's germline CDR1 is ENHRY and CDR2 SYGVKD. CDR3 residues: CAISEGLGYTF. The CDR3 coding sequence is TGTGCCATCAGTGAGGGACTCGGCTACACCTTC.

This chain links TRBV28 with TRBJ1-1, with 9 positions matching TRBD1. The junction had 2 bases not matched to a gene; V was cut back by 3 bases and J by 3 bases. The V gene's germline CDR1 is MDHEN and CDR2 SYDVKM. This CDR3 comprises 14 residues. The CDR3 region is CASSLGTGYTEAFF. The CDR3 bases are TGTGCCAGCAGTTTGGGGACAGGGTACACTGAAGCTTTCTTT.

The chain combines TRBV6-1 with TRBJ2-2, with 9 bases that match TRBD1. V trimming: 7 bases; J trimming: 4 bases; junction bases outside the gene matches: 16. Germline CDR1 MNHNS, CDR2 SASEGT. The CDR3 has 18 residues. CDR3 amino acids: CASTTGQGLWKGTGELFF. The CDR3 nucleotides are TGTGCCAGCACGACGGGACAGGGTCTATGGAAGGGCACCGGGGAGCTGTTTTTT.

The gene calls are TRBV19 and TRBJ2-2, with 8 positions matching TRBD2. The germline gives CDR1 LNHDA, CDR2 SQIVND (reference sequence). After removal of 5 bases from V and 15 bases from J, the junction contained 20 bases not matched to a gene. This CDR3 has 16 amino acids. The CDR3 DNA reads TGTGCCAGTAGTCCCAAACTAGCGGCCCTTCACCTAAGCATGTTTTTT. It yields the protein CASSPKLAALHLSMFF.

This clonotype appeared a single time. V usage is TRBV6-1 and J usage is TRBJ2-7, with D possibly matching TRBD2 (6 bases). The germline CDR1 and CDR2 sequences are MNHNS and SASEGT. This CDR3 spans 13 amino acids. V lost 10 bases and J 4 bases, leaving 17 bases between the germline ends. The CDR3 loop reads CATIPPGDYEQYF. The CDR3 DNA reads as TGTGCCACAATCCCTCCGGGGGATTACGAGCAGTACTTC.

With regard to this clonotype: A much larger clonotype is one base distant, so this may be a read error. In DNA form, the CDR3 reads TGTGCCAGCAGCTTGGAATTCAAACTAGCGGGAGCGGTCGAGCAGTACTTC. Protein sequence: CASSLEFKLAGAVEQYF. The chain carries TRBV5-5 and TRBJ2-7, with 11 bases fitting TRBD2. The trim removed 0 bases at V and 6 bases at J, leaving 11 bases unmatched. Germline V gene sequence: CDR1 SGHKS, CDR2 YYEKEE (reference sequence). There are 17 residues in the CDR3. The full variable domain, completed using reference TRBV5-5 and TRBJ2-7, is DAGVTQSPTHLIKTRGQQVTLRCSPISGHKSVSWYQQVLGQGPQFIFQYYEKEERGRGNFPDRFSARQFPNYSSELNVNALLLGDSALYLCASSLEFKLAGAVEQYFGPGTRLTVT.

Ten or more counts support this clonotype. The rearrangement uses TRBV30 and TRBJ1-4; D remains unclear. CDR1 and CDR2 (germline): GTSNPN, SVGIG (reference sequence). V lost 1 base and J 7 bases, leaving 10 bases between the germline ends. The CDR3 contains 13 residues. CDR3 sequence reads: CAWSGVGREKLFF. The CDR3 region has the DNA TGTGCCTGGAGTGGAGTCGGTCGTGAAAAACTGTTTTTT.